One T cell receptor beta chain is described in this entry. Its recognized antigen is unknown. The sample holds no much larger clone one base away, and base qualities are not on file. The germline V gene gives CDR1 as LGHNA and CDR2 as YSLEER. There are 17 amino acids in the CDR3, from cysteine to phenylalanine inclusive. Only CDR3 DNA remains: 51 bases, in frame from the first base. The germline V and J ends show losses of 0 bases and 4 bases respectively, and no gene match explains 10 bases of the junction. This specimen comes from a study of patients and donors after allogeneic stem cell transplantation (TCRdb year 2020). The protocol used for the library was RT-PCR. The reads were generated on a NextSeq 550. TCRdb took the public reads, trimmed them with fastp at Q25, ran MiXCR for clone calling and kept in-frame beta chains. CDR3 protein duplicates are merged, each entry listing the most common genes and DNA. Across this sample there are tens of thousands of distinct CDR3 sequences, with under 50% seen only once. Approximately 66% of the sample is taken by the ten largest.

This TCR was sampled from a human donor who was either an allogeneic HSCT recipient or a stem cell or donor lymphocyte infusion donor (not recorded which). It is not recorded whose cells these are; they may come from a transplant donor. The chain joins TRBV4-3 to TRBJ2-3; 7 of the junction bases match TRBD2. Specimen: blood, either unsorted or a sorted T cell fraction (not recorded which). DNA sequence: TGCGCCAGCAGCCAAGATAGAGGGAGGGTCAGCGCAGATACGCAGTATTTT. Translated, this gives CASSQDRGRVSADTQYF.